This is a list of T cell receptor beta chains from one sample in a study of spatial heterogeneity in lung cancer. TCRdb processed the 5' RACE reads anew with MiXCR; each CDR3 protein has one entry. The sample consists of 45,000 or so distinct CDR3 sequences, approximately 10% of them appearing once. The sample consisted of PBMCs, taken at surgery. The receptors come from a female donor with early-stage non-small cell lung cancer. Each CDR3 is given with its conserved first and last residue. The order of the fields is clone size, D gene, J gene, V gene, CDR3 DNA, CDR3 protein. D genes are given only for firm matches. Part of the rows lack a size; the others show once, few, many or a class for expanded clones.

.,.,TRBJ2-2,TRBV19,TGTGCCAGTAGTACCGGGGTCGCCGGGGAGCTGTTTTTT,CASSTGVAGELFF
few,TRBD2,TRBJ2-3,TRBV20-1,TGCAGTGCTAGCGGGACTAGCATGGCAGATACGCAGTATTTT,CSASGTSMADTQYF
medium-sized,.,TRBJ1-4,TRBV5-1,TGCGCCAGCAGCTTCGCCTCCCCTGGAGCGGACCGCCCAAAACTGTTTTTT,CASSFASPGADRPKLFF
.,.,TRBJ2-5,TRBV4-2,TGTGCCAGCAGCCAAGAAACGGGGGGCACTGGGCAAGAGACCCAGTACTTC,CASSQETGGTGQETQYF
.,.,TRBJ2-7,TRBV6-2/TRBV6-3,TGTGCCAGCAGTTATTCAGGGACCTCCTACGAGCAGTACTTC,CASSYSGTSYEQYF
.,TRBD1,TRBJ1-1,TRBV11-1,TGTGCCAGCAGCTTTGACAGGGGGAGATCGAACACTGAAGCTTTCTTT,CASSFDRGRSNTEAFF
few,TRBD2,TRBJ2-1,TRBV28,TGTGCCAGCAGGGGCGAGTTATCTAGCGGGGAGCAGTTCTTC,CASRGELSSGEQFF
.,.,TRBJ2-4,TRBV9,TGTGCCAGCAGCGTAGCAGGGGAAAGGGGTGTAGCCAAAAACATTCAGTACTTC,CASSVAGERGVAKNIQYF
many,.,TRBJ1-2,TRBV10-3,TGTGCCATCAGTGAACCCGGTCGGGAGTGGGGGGACTATGGCTACACCTTC,CAISEPGREWGDYGYTF
.,.,TRBJ1-1,TRBV7-3,TGTGCCAGCAGCTCCTTGGGGAGCCCGGACACTGAAGCTTTCTTT,CASSSLGSPDTEAFF
.,.,TRBJ2-7,TRBV2,TGTGCCAGCAAGGAAGGGGGGGGTAACGAGCAGTACTTC,CASKEGGGNEQYF
.,.,TRBJ2-2,TRBV30,TGTGCCTGGAGTGTACTGGGGTCCACCGGGGAGCTGTTTTTT,CAWSVLGSTGELFF
.,.,TRBJ2-7,TRBV5-1,TGCGCCAGCAGCTCAGATGGGATATCGGGTCGCGAGCAGTACTTC,CASSSDGISGREQYF
.,.,TRBJ1-4,TRBV28,TGTGCCAGCAGTAGTGCCCCGGGCCGGGAACTGTTTTTT,CASSSAPGRELFF
.,.,TRBJ2-2,TRBV7-2,TGTGCCAGCAGCTTAGTCTTCACCGGGGAGCTGTTTTTT,CASSLVFTGELFF
many,.,TRBJ1-1,TRBV19,TGTGCCAGTAAGGGCTCGGGCGATAACACTGAAGCTTTCTTT,CASKGSGDNTEAFF
few,.,TRBJ1-1,TRBV6-2/TRBV6-3,TGTGCCAGCAGTCTGGTACCAGGGAGTGACACTGAAGCTTTCTTT,CASSLVPGSDTEAFF
few,.,TRBJ1-6,TRBV7-9,TGTGCCAGCAGCTTAGTAAGGGGCTGGGGCGCACCCCTCCACTTT,CASSLVRGWGAPLHF
many,TRBD2,TRBJ2-3,TRBV27,TGTGCCAGCAGCTCGTGGGGACTAGCCACAGATACGCAGTATTTT,CASSSWGLATDTQYF
.,TRBD2,TRBJ2-3,TRBV28,TGTGCCAGTCGGGGGGGGACTAACGTGGGGCATACGCAGTATTTT,CASRGGTNVGHTQYF
.,.,TRBJ1-3,TRBV5-1,TGCGCCAGCAGCTTGCTAAGTCCGGTTTCTGGAAACACCATATATTTT,CASSLLSPVSGNTIYF
few,TRBD1,TRBJ1-5,TRBV6-5,TGTGCCAGCAGGACAGGGTTTGATCAGCCCCAGCATTTT,CASRTGFDQPQHF
few,TRBD1,TRBJ1-3,TRBV7-2,TGTGCCAGCAGCCGCCCCGCAGGGACAGGGGCTGGAAACACCATATATTTT,CASSRPAGTGAGNTIYF
.,TRBD1,TRBJ2-7,TRBV10-3,TGTGCCATCACCCCGGGACAGGGGACCTACGAGCAGTACTTC,CAITPGQGTYEQYF
.,TRBD1,TRBJ1-5,TRBV27,TGTGCCAGCAGTCGAACCCCCGGACAGGGTGGGGATTATAGCAATCAGCCCCAGCATTTT,CASSRTPGQGGDYSNQPQHF
.,TRBD2,TRBJ2-3,TRBV20-1,TGCAGTGCTCAGACTAGCGGGGGGATGTATACGCAGTATTTT,CSAQTSGGMYTQYF
once,TRBD1,TRBJ1-5,TRBV6-1,TGTGCCAGCAGTGACATCCCGGACAGGGGTTTTAATCAGCCCCAGCATTTT,CASSDIPDRGFNQPQHF
many,TRBD1,TRBJ2-7,TRBV20-1,TGCAGTGCCACCCCGAGGGACAGGGACATTCTCGCGGGGCAGTACTTC,CSATPRDRDILAGQYF
.,TRBD1,TRBJ1-6,TRBV28,TGTGCCAGCACCCCCGCACAGGGGAGCAATTCACCCCTCCACTTT,CASTPAQGSNSPLHF
few,.,TRBJ2-3,TRBV5-5,TGTGCCAGCAGCTCCTTAGGGGGTAAGGCAGATACGCAGTATTTT,CASSSLGGKADTQYF
many,.,TRBJ1-1,TRBV27,TGTGCCAGCAGTTCAAAGAAGATGAGTTCCACTGAAGCTTTCTTT,CASSSKKMSSTEAFF
few,TRBD1,TRBJ1-4,TRBV5-1,TGCGCCAGCAGCCGTCAGGGACAGGAGGATGAAAAACTGTTTTTT,CASSRQGQEDEKLFF
.,TRBD1,TRBJ2-7,TRBV12-3/TRBV12-4,TGTGCCAGCAGTTGGGGACAGGGGACCGGCGAGCAGTACTTC,CASSWGQGTGEQYF
.,TRBD2,TRBJ2-1,TRBV4-2,TGTGCCAGCAGCCAGGGCGGGGGGGCGAGCAATGAGCAGTTCTTC,CASSQGGGASNEQFF
many,.,TRBJ2-2,TRBV29-1,TGCAGCTCCTATTTAGACACCGGGGAGCTGTTTTTT,CSSYLDTGELFF
few,TRBD2,TRBJ2-3,TRBV29-1,TGCAGCGTGACCCTAGCGGGGACTAGCACAGATACGCAGTATTTT,CSVTLAGTSTDTQYF
many,.,TRBJ1-3,TRBV3-1,TGTGCCAGCAGCCCTGGGGCGGCCTCTGGAAACACCATATATTTT,CASSPGAASGNTIYF
few,TRBD1,TRBJ2-7,TRBV7-2,TGTGCCAGCAGCTTGAACAGGGGCGAGCAGTACTTC,CASSLNRGEQYF
few,.,TRBJ2-7,TRBV4-2,TGTGCCAGCAGCCTGCGGGTCGGGAACTACGAGCAGTACTTC,CASSLRVGNYEQYF
.,.,TRBJ1-1,TRBV7-2,TGTGCCAGCAGCTTGATGAAGGGGAGCGGCACTGAAGCTTTCTTT,CASSLMKGSGTEAFF
.,.,TRBJ1-6,TRBV30,TGTGCCCCCATGAAGGGGTTTTACGGGAATTCACCCCTCCACTTT,CAPMKGFYGNSPLHF
few,TRBD1,TRBJ1-1,TRBV5-6,TGTGCCAGCAGCGGGGGGGACAGGTTTAACACTGAAGCTTTCTTT,CASSGGDRFNTEAFF
.,.,TRBJ2-2,TRBV6-1,TGTGCCAGCAGTGAATCGACCCCAGGGGCAGGCGGGGAGCTGTTTTTT,CASSESTPGAGGELFF
.,.,TRBJ2-1,TRBV28,TGTGCCAGCAGTCCCCCCAGGAATTTTCCCTCCTACAATGAGCAGTTCTTC,CASSPPRNFPSYNEQFF
many,TRBD1,TRBJ1-5,TRBV7-9,TGTGCCAGCAGCTCACAGGGGGGGAATCAGCCCCAGCATTTT,CASSSQGGNQPQHF
.,.,TRBJ2-3,TRBV13,TGTGCCAGCAGCTTAAAGGTGTGGACAGATACGCAGTATTTT,CASSLKVWTDTQYF
few,.,TRBJ1-6,TRBV28,TGTGCCAGCAGTTCAAGCCCCGGGCATCCACCCCTCCACTTT,CASSSSPGHPPLHF
many,TRBD2,TRBJ2-6,TRBV7-2,TGTGCCAGCAGCTGGGGACTAGCGGGGACCCTGGACGTCCTGACTTTC,CASSWGLAGTLDVLTF
few,.,TRBJ1-1,TRBV6-5,TGTGCCAGCAGGAAACAGGGATACACTGAAGCTTTCTTT,CASRKQGYTEAFF
.,.,TRBJ2-7,TRBV4-3,TGCGCCAGCAGCCAGGGACTACAGGGGGACCCCTACGAGCAGTACTTC,CASSQGLQGDPYEQYF
many,.,TRBJ2-6,TRBV12-3/TRBV12-4,TGTGCCAGCCGCAATTCCGGGGCCAACGTCCTGACTTTC,CASRNSGANVLTF
few,.,TRBJ1-2,TRBV2,TGTGCCAGCAGCCCAAGGGGGATCTATGGCTACACCTTC,CASSPRGIYGYTF
few,.,TRBJ2-7,TRBV19,TGTGCCAGTAGTATCTTGGGCTACGAGCAGTACTTC,CASSILGYEQYF
many,TRBD1,TRBJ1-6,TRBV20-1,TGCAGTGCTAGACCAAACAGGGGGGAATCACCCCTCCACTTT,CSARPNRGESPLHF
few,TRBD1,TRBJ1-6,TRBV19,TGTGCCAGTGGTCGGGACAGTTCCTATAATTCACCCCTCCACTTT,CASGRDSSYNSPLHF
few,.,TRBJ1-1,TRBV6-2/TRBV6-3,TGTGCCAGCAGGACCAACAGGAGGAACACTGAAGCTTTCTTT,CASRTNRRNTEAFF
.,TRBD2,TRBJ2-5,TRBV11-2,TGTGCCAGCAGCTTAGCTAGCGGGGGGCAAGAGACCCAGTACTTC,CASSLASGGQETQYF
few,.,TRBJ1-5,TRBV5-1,TGCGCCAGCAGCCCGGATGGGCCCTCACCTAATCAGCCCCAGCATTTT,CASSPDGPSPNQPQHF